This T cell receptor beta chain was identified in a study of blood T cells in healthy people across ages. Study-level findings and limits: Per-million-T-cell TCR beta diversity fell roughly linearly with age.

In the case of this clonotype: Its antigen remains unidentified.

Alongside a J-beta primer mix, a sample-barcoded 5' primer served in a second PCR lasting about 7 to 11 cycles. TCRdb used MiXCR to reprocess the 5' RACE reads, holding one entry per CDR3 protein. The sample has over a million distinct CDR3 sequences; more than 40% are singletons. V lost 3 bases and J lost 3; bases outside the gene matches: 8. The CDR3 has 15 residues. CDR1 is SGHRS and CDR2 is YFSETQ in the germline V gene. V gene TRBV5-1 combines with J gene TRBJ2-7, with TRBD2 matching 8 bases. Sequenced material: blood. This clonotype was obtained from a woman aged 60 to 75 in good health. CDR3 nucleotides: TGCGCCAGCAGCTCACGCGGGGGGCGGGACTACGAGCAGTACTTC. Protein product: CASSSRGGRDYEQYF. Filled out from reference TRBV5-1 and TRBJ2-7, the complete variable domain reads KAGVTQTPRYLIKTRGQQVTLSCSPISGHRSVSWYQQTPGQGLQFLFEYFSETQRNKGNFPGRFSGRQFSNSRSEMNVSTLELGDSALYLCASSSRGGRDYEQYFGPGTRLTVT.